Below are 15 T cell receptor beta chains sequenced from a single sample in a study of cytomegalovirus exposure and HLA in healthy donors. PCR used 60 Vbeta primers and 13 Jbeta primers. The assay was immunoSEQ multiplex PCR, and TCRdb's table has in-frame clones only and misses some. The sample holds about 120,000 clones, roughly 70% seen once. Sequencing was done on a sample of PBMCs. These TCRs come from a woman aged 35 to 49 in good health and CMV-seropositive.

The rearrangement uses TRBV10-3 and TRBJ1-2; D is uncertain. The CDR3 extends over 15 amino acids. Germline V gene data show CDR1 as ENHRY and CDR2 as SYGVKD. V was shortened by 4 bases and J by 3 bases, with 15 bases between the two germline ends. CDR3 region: CAISGDWIRYYGYTF. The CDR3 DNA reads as TGTGCCATCAGTGGAGACTGGATAAGGTACTATGGCTACACCTTC.

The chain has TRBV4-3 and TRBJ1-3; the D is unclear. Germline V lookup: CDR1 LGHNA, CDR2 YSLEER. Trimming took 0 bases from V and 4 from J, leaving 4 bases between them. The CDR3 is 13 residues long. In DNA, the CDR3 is TGCGCCAGCAGCCAAGATCGGGGAAACACCATATATTTT. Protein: CASSQDRGNTIYF.

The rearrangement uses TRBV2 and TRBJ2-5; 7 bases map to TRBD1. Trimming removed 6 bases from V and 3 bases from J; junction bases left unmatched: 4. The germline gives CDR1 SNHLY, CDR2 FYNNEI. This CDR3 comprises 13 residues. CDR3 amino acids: CASRSTGEETQYF. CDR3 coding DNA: TGTGCCAGCAGGTCAACAGGGGAAGAGACCCAGTACTTC.

DNA of the CDR3: TGTGCCAGCCGACAGGGACCCTATGGCTACACCTTC. It translates to CASRQGPYGYTF. The genes are TRBV27 and TRBJ1-2; 7 nucleotides line up with TRBD1. CDR3 size: 12 residues. With 8 bases clipped from V and 4 bases from J, the junction kept 4 bases outside the gene matches. Per germline, CDR1 MNHEY and CDR2 SMNVEV (reference sequence).

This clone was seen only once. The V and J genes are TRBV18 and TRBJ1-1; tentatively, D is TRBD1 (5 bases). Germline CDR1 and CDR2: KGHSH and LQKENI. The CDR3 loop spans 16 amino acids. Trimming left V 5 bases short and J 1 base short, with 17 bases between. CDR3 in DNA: TGTGCCAGCTCAGGGTTTTGGGGGGATTGGAACACTGAAGCTTTCTTT. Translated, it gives CASSGFWGDWNTEAFF.

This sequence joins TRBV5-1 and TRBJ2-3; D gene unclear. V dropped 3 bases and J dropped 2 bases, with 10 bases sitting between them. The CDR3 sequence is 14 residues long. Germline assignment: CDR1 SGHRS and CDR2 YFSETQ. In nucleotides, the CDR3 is TGCGCCAGCAGCTCCCGGCGGAACACAGATACGCAGTATTTT. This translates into CASSSRRNTDTQYF.

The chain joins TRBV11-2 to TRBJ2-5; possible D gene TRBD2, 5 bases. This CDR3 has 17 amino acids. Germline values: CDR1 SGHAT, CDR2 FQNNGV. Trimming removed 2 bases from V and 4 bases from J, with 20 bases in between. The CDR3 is CASSLSFPSRLGETQYF. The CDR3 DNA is TGTGCCAGCAGCTTAAGTTTCCCTAGCCGATTGGGAGAGACCCAGTACTTC.

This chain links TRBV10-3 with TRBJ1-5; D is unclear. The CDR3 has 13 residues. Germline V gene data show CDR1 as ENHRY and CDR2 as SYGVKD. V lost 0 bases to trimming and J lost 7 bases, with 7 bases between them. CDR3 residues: CAISESWEQPQHF. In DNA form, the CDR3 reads TGTGCCATCAGTGAGTCGTGGGAGCAGCCCCAGCATTTT.

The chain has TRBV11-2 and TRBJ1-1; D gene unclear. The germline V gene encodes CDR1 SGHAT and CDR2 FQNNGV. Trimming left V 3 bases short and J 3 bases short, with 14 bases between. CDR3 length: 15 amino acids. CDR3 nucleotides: TGTGCCAGCAGCTTTTTCCCTCCGGTTGACACTGAAGCTTTCTTT. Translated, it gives CASSFFPPVDTEAFF.

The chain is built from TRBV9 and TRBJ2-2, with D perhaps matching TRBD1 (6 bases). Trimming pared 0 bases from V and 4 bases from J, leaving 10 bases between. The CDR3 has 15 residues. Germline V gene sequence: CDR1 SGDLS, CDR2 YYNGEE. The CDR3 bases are TGTGCCAGCAGCGTAGGTCAGGGGCCCACCGGGGAGCTGTTTTTT. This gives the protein CASSVGQGPTGELFF.

The CDR3 DNA sequence: TGTGCCAGCAGCCTGGGACAATCGGGCGGAAACACCATATATTTT. Amino acid sequence: CASSLGQSGGNTIYF. V usage is TRBV7-2 and J usage is TRBJ1-3; maybe TRBD1 (6 bases). The V gene's germline CDR1 is SGHTA and CDR2 FQGNSA. With 5 bases removed from V and 4 bases from J, the gap between germline ends came to 15 bases. The CDR3 totals 15 residues.

The DNA of the CDR3 is TGTGCCAGCAGCTCAACAGGGTCCACTGAAGCTTTCTTT. Protein product: CASSSTGSTEAFF. The V call is TRBV7-9, the J call TRBJ1-1; TRBD1 is a possible D gene (6 bases). Trimming removed 4 bases at V and 4 bases at J, with 10 bases between. The CDR3 covers 13 residues. Per germline, CDR1 SEHNR and CDR2 FQNEAQ (reference sequence).

The CDR3 spells CAISESIQGAYYGYTF. In DNA, the CDR3 is TGTGCCATCAGTGAGTCCATACAGGGGGCTTACTATGGCTACACCTTC. The chain uses TRBV10-3 and TRBJ1-2; 9 nucleotides match TRBD1. The CDR3 extends over 16 amino acids. Losses at the gene ends were 0 bases for V and 3 bases for J; bases not matched to a gene: 5. Per the germline V gene, CDR1 is ENHRY and CDR2 is SYGVKD.

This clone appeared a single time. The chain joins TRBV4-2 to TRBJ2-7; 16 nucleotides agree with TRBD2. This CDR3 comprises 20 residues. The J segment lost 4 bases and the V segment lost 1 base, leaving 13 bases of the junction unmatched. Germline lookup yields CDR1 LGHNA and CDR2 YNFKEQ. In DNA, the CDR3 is TGTGCCAGCAGCCAAGGAGCTACGGGACTAGCGGGAGGGTACCTTTACGAGCAGTACTTC. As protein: CASSQGATGLAGGYLYEQYF.

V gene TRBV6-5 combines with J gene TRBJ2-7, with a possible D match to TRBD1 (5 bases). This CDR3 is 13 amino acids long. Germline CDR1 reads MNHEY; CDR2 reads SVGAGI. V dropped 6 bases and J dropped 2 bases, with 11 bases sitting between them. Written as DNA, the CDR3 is TGTGCCAGCAGCAAGGGGCTCACCTACGAGCAGTACTTC. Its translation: CASSKGLTYEQYF.